This TCR beta chain was found in a study of T cells in Graves' hyperthyroidism and ophthalmopathy. Study-wide context: Blood from the periphery was taken at initial diagnosis, before any treatment. Study-level results: A model built on 13 V-J features separated ophthalmopathy from stable hyperthyroidism. The majority of expanded thyroid clonotypes above 0.001 also appeared in blood.

RNA transcripts gave rise to amplified TCR beta CDR3 regions. TCR CDR3 underwent first-round RT-PCR with the HTBI primer set. MiXCR was run by TCRdb on the multiplex PCR reads, yielding one entry per CDR3 protein. The table includes 30,000 to 35,000 distinct CDR3 sequences, around 52% detected once. Comments on this clonotype: What it binds is unknown.

Source material for PBMCs was about 11 ml fresh peripheral blood. The receptor was derived from a woman aged 35 to 49 with Graves' ophthalmopathy. The sequenced material came from blood.

CDR3 DNA sequence: TGTGCCAGCAGCTTTAGCGGGGTCTACGAGCAGTACTTC. This sequence encodes CASSFSGVYEQYF. The chain couples TRBV7-2 to TRBJ2-7, with 8 bases lining up with TRBD2. The CDR3 is made up of 13 amino acids. The junction had 1 base not matched to a gene; V was cut back by 3 bases and J by 3 bases. CDR1 is SGHTA, CDR2 FQGNSA, per germline.